The 22 T cell receptor beta chains below were found in one sample sequenced in a study of cytomegalovirus exposure and HLA in healthy donors. Data came from immunoSEQ multiplex PCR; TCRdb stores just in-frame clones and leaves some out. The sample gives fewer than 75,000 clones, 85% to 95% of which show up once; about 3% is in the top ten. The sequenced material came from PBMCs. Receptors were obtained from a man between 18 and 35 years old in good health and CMV-seronegative.

This clone came up once. CDR3 sequence: CASSVEPGIDEKLFF. The DNA for the CDR3 is TGTGCCAGCAGCGTAGAGCCGGGGATTGATGAAAAACTGTTTTTT. The gene calls are TRBV9 and TRBJ1-4, with D hard to call. Looked up from germline, CDR1 is SGDLS and CDR2 is YYNGEE. This CDR3 has 15 residues. Trimming left V 0 bases short and J 6 bases short, with 12 bases between.

The V and J genes are TRBV10-2 and TRBJ2-7; D unresolved. Germline loops: CDR1 WSHSY, CDR2 SAAADI. This CDR3 comprises 11 residues. V lost 4 bases and J lost 3, with 4 bases in between. The CDR3 sequence is CASSGHYEQYF. The CDR3 DNA is TGCGCCAGCAGTGGTCACTACGAGCAGTACTTC.

This sequence joins TRBV7-6 and TRBJ1-2, with 8 bases that match TRBD1. Trimming cost V 5 bases and J 6 bases; bases outside gene matches: 8. The length of the CDR3 is 14 residues. Germline assignment: CDR1 SGHVS and CDR2 FNYEAQ. The chain's CDR3 is CASSGTGGVDGYTF. The CDR3 nucleotides are TGTGCCAGCAGCGGTACAGGGGGGGTCGATGGCTACACCTTC.

The chain combines TRBV28 with TRBJ1-5, with D possibly matching TRBD1 (6 bases). V gave up 7 bases and J gave up 4 bases, with 23 bases separating them. This CDR3 has 17 amino acids. CDR1 and CDR2 (germline): MDHEN, SYDVKM. CDR3 sequence reads: CASTRSGGRTPNQPQHF. DNA of the CDR3: TGTGCCAGCACCCGCTCGGGGGGGCGCACTCCTAATCAGCCCCAGCATTTT.

The CDR3 protein is CAWSPLVTENQPQHF. The DNA of the CDR3 is TGTGCCTGGAGTCCCTTGGTGACGGAGAATCAGCCCCAGCATTTT. The genes are TRBV30 and TRBJ1-5; D unresolved. V was pared by 2 bases and J by 4 bases, with 15 bases between. This CDR3 has 15 amino acids. Looked up from germline, CDR1 is GTSNPN and CDR2 is SVGIG (reference sequence).

The V and J genes are TRBV5-1 and TRBJ2-2, with TRBD1 matching over 7 bases. Looked up from germline, CDR1 is SGHRS and CDR2 is YFSETQ. V dropped 7 bases and J dropped 2; count of bases not matched to a gene: 11. This CDR3 contains 16 residues. CDR3 loop: CASQQTGTVNTGELFF. The CDR3 nucleotides are TGCGCCAGCCAACAGACCGGGACAGTCAACACCGGGGAGCTGTTTTTT.

This clone appeared a single time. The chain employs TRBV18 and TRBJ2-7, with 9 bases aligning to TRBD1. This CDR3 has 16 amino acids. J was trimmed by 6 bases and V by 3 bases; bases with no gene match: 12. Germline values: CDR1 KGHSH, CDR2 LQKENI. The CDR3 DNA reads TGTGCCAGCTCACCGGGACAGGGTAACCCATCGGGCGAGCAGTACTTC. It yields the protein CASSPGQGNPSGEQYF.

The J gene is TRBJ1-2, the V gene TRBV19, with a possible D match to TRBD1 (5 bases). In germline, CDR1 is LNHDA, CDR2 SQIVND (reference sequence). The V and J ends lost 2 bases and 2 bases respectively, with 15 bases between them. CDR3 length equals 16 residues. CDR3 protein: CASSIYRTTSNYGYTF. The CDR3 DNA reads TGTGCCAGTAGTATATACCGGACAACGTCGAACTATGGCTACACCTTC.

This clone was seen only a few times. The chain couples TRBV28 to TRBJ1-2; D call uncertain. V dropped 7 bases and J dropped 4 bases, with 25 bases sitting between them. Germline values: CDR1 MDHEN, CDR2 SYDVKM. The CDR3 totals 17 residues. The CDR3 region has the DNA TGTGCCAGCACCCCTAGGAGGGAAGAGATGTGGGTCTATGGCTACACCTTC. Its protein is CASTPRREEMWVYGYTF.

The V call is TRBV4-2, the J call TRBJ2-5; D is unclear. Looked up from germline, CDR1 is LGHNA and CDR2 is YNFKEQ. The germline V and J ends were trimmed by 0 bases and 3 bases, with 8 bases remaining between them. This CDR3 is built from 14 residues. CDR3 region: CASSQDYYEETQYF. CDR3 DNA sequence: TGTGCCAGCAGCCAAGATTACTATGAAGAGACCCAGTACTTC.

The rearrangement uses TRBV19 and TRBJ2-7; the match to TRBD2 covers 7 bases. The junction had 7 bases not matched to a gene; V was cut back by 5 bases and J by 0 bases. This CDR3 contains 15 residues. Germline CDR1 and CDR2: LNHDA and SQIVND (reference sequence). This chain's CDR3 is CASSSGGGSSYEQYF. The CDR3 coding sequence is TGTGCCAGTAGTTCGGGCGGGGGAAGCTCCTACGAGCAGTACTTC.

The V and J genes are TRBV2 and TRBJ1-2, with unresolved D. V was cut by 1 base and J by 4 bases, with 13 bases left in between. Germline V gene lookup returns CDR1 SNHLY and CDR2 FYNNEI. The CDR3 runs 15 residues. The CDR3 here is CASSEDEQNFYGYTF. The CDR3 DNA is TGTGCCAGCAGTGAAGACGAACAGAACTTCTATGGCTACACCTTC. The complete variable domain, with remaining parts taken from reference TRBV2 and TRBJ1-2, reads EPEVTQTPSHQVTQMGQEVILRCVPISNHLYFYWYRQILGQKVEFLVSFYNNEISEKSEIFDDQFSVERPDGSNFTLKIRSTKLEDSAMYFCASSEDEQNFYGYTFGSGTRLTVV.

The J gene is TRBJ1-1, the V gene TRBV6-5; 9 bases map to TRBD1. Germline CDR1 and CDR2: MNHEY and SVGAGI. CDR3 length: 15 residues. J gave up 2 bases and V 0 bases, and 1 base lay outside the gene matches. The CDR3 here is CASSYSDRGNTEAFF. CDR3 sequence (DNA): TGTGCCAGCAGTTACTCGGACAGGGGAAACACTGAAGCTTTCTTT.

This chain connects TRBV7-9 to TRBJ1-1; D uncertain. Looked up from germline, CDR1 is SEHNR and CDR2 is FQNEAQ (reference sequence). V dropped 1 base and J dropped 4 bases, with 7 bases sitting between them. CDR3 length equals 13 residues. The CDR3 nucleotides read TGTGCCAGCAGCTTAGGTACCGGCACTGAAGCTTTCTTT. Translated, it gives CASSLGTGTEAFF.

The V call is TRBV7-8, the J call TRBJ2-7; no firm D call. Trimming shortened V by 5 bases and J by 6 bases, and 14 bases separated the two germline ends. This CDR3 spans 13 amino acids. Germline V CDR1 and CDR2: SGHVS, FQNEAQ. Here the CDR3 reads CASSTAALGEQYF. The DNA for the CDR3 is TGTGCCAGCAGCACCGCCGCTCTCGGCGAGCAGTACTTC.

The V and J genes are TRBV7-2 and TRBJ1-2; 7 positions agree with TRBD1. Unmatched junction bases numbered 2, after V lost 1 base and J lost 6 bases. The CDR3 consists of 13 residues. In germline, CDR1 is SGHTA, CDR2 FQGNSA. As DNA, the CDR3 is TGTGCCAGCAGCTTAGGAACAGGGGATGGCTACACCTTC. Residues: CASSLGTGDGYTF.

This chain joins TRBV30 and TRBJ1-1; the match to TRBD1 covers 7 bases. Germline CDR1 and CDR2: GTSNPN and SVGIG (reference sequence). The CDR3 has 14 residues. V trimming: 2 bases; J trimming: 2 bases; junction bases outside the gene matches: 5. The CDR3 loop is CAWSQTGKNTEAFF. The CDR3 coding sequence is TGTGCCTGGAGTCAGACAGGGAAAAACACTGAAGCTTTCTTT.

V is TRBV5-1 and J is TRBJ2-1; possible D gene TRBD1, 5 bases. V gave up 4 bases and J gave up 5 bases, with 13 bases separating them. The CDR3 has 14 amino acids. Germline V gene lookup returns CDR1 SGHRS and CDR2 YFSETQ. The CDR3 DNA follows: TGCGCCAGCAGCCCGGGCAGGGCCAACAATGAGCAGTTCTTC. Protein: CASSPGRANNEQFF.

This chain uses TRBV29-1 with TRBJ2-7; 12 bases are shared with TRBD1. Germline trimming cut 4 bases from V and 3 bases from J; bases unmatched to any gene: 4. CDR3 length equals 14 residues. Germline CDR1 is SQVTM and CDR2 is ANQGSEA. CDR3 nucleotide sequence: TGCAGCGTTGTCGGGACAGGGGGCTTCTACGAGCAGTACTTC. It specifies CSVVGTGGFYEQYF.

This chain joins TRBV6-6 and TRBJ1-6; 7 bases line up with TRBD1. CDR3 length equals 14 residues. The J segment lost 10 bases and the V segment lost 5 bases, leaving 8 bases of the junction unmatched. Germline V gene lookup returns CDR1 MNHNY and CDR2 SVGAGI (reference sequence). The CDR3 coding sequence is TGTGCCAGCAGTACCCAGGGGGGCGGGTCACCCCTCCACTTT. Translated, it gives CASSTQGGGSPLHF.

This chain joins TRBV25-1 and TRBJ2-1; 9 nucleotides match TRBD2. Germline CDR1 and CDR2: MGHDK and SYGVNS. The V gene end was trimmed by 5 bases and the J gene end by 6 bases; junction bases not matched to a gene: 8. The CDR3 covers 15 residues. The CDR3 loop is CASSPLAGSVNEQFF. In nucleotides, the CDR3 is TGTGCCAGCAGTCCGCTAGCGGGGTCCGTCAATGAGCAGTTCTTC.

The chain carries TRBV29-1 and TRBJ1-2, with 7 bases lining up with TRBD1. Trimming at V came to 4 bases and at J to 7 bases, leaving 3 bases not matched to a gene. CDR1 is SQVTM and CDR2 is ANQGSEA in the germline V gene. This CDR3 has 11 residues. The CDR3, as DNA: TGCAGCGTTGGACAGGGAGGTGGCTACACCTTC. Translation gives CSVGQGGGYTF.